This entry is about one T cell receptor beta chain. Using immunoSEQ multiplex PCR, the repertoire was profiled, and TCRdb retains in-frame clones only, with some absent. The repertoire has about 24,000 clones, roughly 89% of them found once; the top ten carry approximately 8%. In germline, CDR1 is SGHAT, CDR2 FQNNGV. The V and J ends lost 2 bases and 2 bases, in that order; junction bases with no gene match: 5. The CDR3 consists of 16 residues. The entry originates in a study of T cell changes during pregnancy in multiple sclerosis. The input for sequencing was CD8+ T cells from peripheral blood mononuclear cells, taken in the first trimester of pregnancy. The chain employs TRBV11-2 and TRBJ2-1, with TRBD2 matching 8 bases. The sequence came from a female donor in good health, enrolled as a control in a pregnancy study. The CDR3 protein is CASSLLLAGPYNEQFF. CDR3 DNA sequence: TGTGCCAGCAGCTTACTCCTAGCGGGCCCCTACAATGAGCAGTTCTTC.